This TCR beta chain originates from a study of blood T cell repertoires in COVID-19. Study information: Acute and convalescent COVID-19 specimens originated in the United States, Italy and Spain. From T cells, B-cell-depleted T cells, or PBMCs came the material, which was cDNA or gDNA.

Original data processing: Reference gene primer amplification gave nucleated cell count estimates. Repertoires were generated with immunoSEQ multiplex PCR, while TCRdb's copy carries only in-frame clones and drops some. The V and J calls and clone size come from that table; D and trimming were worked out from the DNA. The sample includes about 130,000 clones, 75% to 90% seen only once; the top ten take about 3%. The CDR3 sequence is 16 residues long. CDR1 and CDR2 from the germline V gene are MDHEN and SYDVKM. V dropped 2 bases and J dropped 0; count of bases not matched to a gene: 3. This sequence joins TRBV28 and TRBJ2-7; 11 nucleotides agree with TRBD1. The sample comprised peripheral blood. This sequence was found in a woman at least 80 years old with COVID-19, enrolled during active disease. The CDR3 spells CASSLAGTGGSYEQYF. DNA for the CDR3: TGTGCCAGCAGTTTAGCCGGGACAGGGGGCTCCTACGAGCAGTACTTC.